This T cell receptor beta chain was documented in a study of human T cells and chemical hapten exposure. Study details: Alopecia areata, totalis or universalis was found in mostly female patients. Study conclusions and caveats: Alopecia affecting every donor means their immune response may not match healthy people's. While controls formed fewer of them, expanded TCRs formed significantly more large CDR3 similarity clusters.

TCRdb recomputed calls from the RACE reads with MiXCR, one row per CDR3 protein. The table shows approximately 350,000 distinct CDR3 sequences, with under 8% occurring only once. Germline V gene data show CDR1 as SGHRS and CDR2 as YFSETQ. Trimming stripped 0 bases from V and 0 bases from J, with 7 bases between. The CDR3 consists of 15 residues. Regarding time point: patch test 1, 2 weeks after DPC sensitization. Specified treatment: therapeutic diphenylcyclopropenone sensitization with weekly scalp DPC. Alopecia patients deemed DPC-suitable, aged 18 to 70, excluding pregnancy. Of note for this clonotype: What it binds is unknown.

This chain connects TRBV5-1 to TRBJ1-3, with no clear D. The sequence was collected from a young woman with alopecia areata. Some clones in this sample may be carry-over from other donors' samples. The sample here was whole blood, taken in connection with sensitization to the hapten diphenylcyclopropenone (DPC). The CDR3 region has the DNA TGCGCCAGCAGCTTGGGGGAAAGCTCTGGAAACACCATATATTTT. Residues: CASSLGESSGNTIYF. The whole variable domain, remainder taken from reference TRBV5-1 and TRBJ1-3, is KAGVTQTPRYLIKTRGQQVTLSCSPISGHRSVSWYQQTPGQGLQFLFEYFSETQRNKGNFPGRFSGRQFSNSRSEMNVSTLELGDSALYLCASSLGESSGNTIYFGEGSWLTVV.